A selection of T cell receptor beta chains follows, all from one sample in a study of blood T cell repertoires in COVID-19. This table comes from immunoSEQ multiplex PCR, and its TCRdb copy is limited to in-frame clones, with some not included. The sample records tens of thousands of clones, approximately 78% being singletons. Sequencing used peripheral blood. Receptors originate from a human donor in a cohort sampled during active COVID-19. Each CDR3 is given with its conserved first and last residue. Each record gives: CDR3 DNA, CDR3 protein, J gene, clone size, V gene, D gene. The D gene is left open where the match is weak. For some rows the clone size is stated as once, few or many, or as a class when expanded; others skip it.

CDR3 DNA: TGTGCCAGCATACCGGGACAGTTGTTACATGAGCAGTTCTTC
CDR3 protein: CASIPGQLLHEQFF
J gene: TRBJ2-1
clone size: few
V gene: TRBV11-2
D gene: TRBD1

CDR3 DNA: TGTGCCAGCTCTCGACAGGGTTCAGATGGCTACACCTTC
CDR3 protein: CASSRQGSDGYTF
J gene: TRBJ1-2
clone size: -
V gene: TRBV18
D gene: TRBD1

CDR3 DNA: TGTGCCAGCAGCGTTAGCGGGGCCCGCGAGACCCAGTACTTC
CDR3 protein: CASSVSGARETQYF
J gene: TRBJ2-5
clone size: -
V gene: TRBV9
D gene: TRBD2

CDR3 DNA: TGTGCCAGCACCCACAGGGAAGACACCGGGGAGCTGTTTTTT
CDR3 protein: CASTHREDTGELFF
J gene: TRBJ2-2
clone size: once
V gene: TRBV28
D gene: -

CDR3 DNA: TGTGCCAGCAGCTTGGCCAGGGGTGGTGCCGGGGAGCTGTTTTTT
CDR3 protein: CASSLARGGAGELFF
J gene: TRBJ2-2
clone size: many
V gene: TRBV5-4
D gene: -

CDR3 DNA: TGCGCCAGCAGCTCGGGAGGCGGGAACATTCAGTACTTC
CDR3 protein: CASSSGGGNIQYF
J gene: TRBJ2-4
clone size: -
V gene: TRBV5-1
D gene: TRBD2

CDR3 DNA: TGTGCCATCGGGGCGTCCTACAATGAGCAGTTCTTC
CDR3 protein: CAIGASYNEQFF
J gene: TRBJ2-1
clone size: -
V gene: TRBV10-3
D gene: -

CDR3 DNA: TGTGCCAGCAGCCCCGGACTAGGGATCTCATCAGATACGCAGTATTTT
CDR3 protein: CASSPGLGISSDTQYF
J gene: TRBJ2-3
clone size: -
V gene: TRBV7-9
D gene: TRBD2

CDR3 DNA: TGTGCCAGCAGCCTCCCCAGGACAGGTCAGACAGATACGCAGTATTTT
CDR3 protein: CASSLPRTGQTDTQYF
J gene: TRBJ2-3
clone size: -
V gene: TRBV13
D gene: TRBD1

CDR3 DNA: TGTGCCACCAGCAGAGCTACTCAGGGGGAAGAAAAACTGTTTTTT
CDR3 protein: CATSRATQGEEKLFF
J gene: TRBJ1-4
clone size: -
V gene: TRBV15
D gene: TRBD1

CDR3 DNA: TGTGCCACCAGCAAGGACAGGGGAAATTCACCCCTCCACTTT
CDR3 protein: CATSKDRGNSPLHF
J gene: TRBJ1-6
clone size: -
V gene: TRBV15
D gene: TRBD1

CDR3 DNA: TGTGCCAGCAGCTTCCGGGGAGGGGACAATGAGCAGTTCTTC
CDR3 protein: CASSFRGGDNEQFF
J gene: TRBJ2-1
clone size: -
V gene: TRBV7-9
D gene: TRBD2

CDR3 DNA: TGTGCCAGCAGTTCGGGACAGCGGGGGGTGGATCCCCAGCATTTT
CDR3 protein: CASSSGQRGVDPQHF
J gene: TRBJ1-5
clone size: -
V gene: TRBV27
D gene: TRBD1

CDR3 DNA: TGTGCCAGCAGCTTATCCCAGGGAGGACCCTACGAGCAGTACTTC
CDR3 protein: CASSLSQGGPYEQYF
J gene: TRBJ2-7
clone size: once
V gene: TRBV7-9
D gene: -

CDR3 DNA: TGCAGCGGAGGAGAACTAGCGGGGGGGCAGTATTTT
CDR3 protein: CSGGELAGGQYF
J gene: TRBJ2-3
clone size: few
V gene: TRBV29-1
D gene: TRBD2

CDR3 DNA: TGTGCCAGCAGCGGGGCGGGCGGCTCCACAGATACGCAGTATTTT
CDR3 protein: CASSGAGGSTDTQYF
J gene: TRBJ2-3
clone size: -
V gene: TRBV9
D gene: -

CDR3 DNA: TGTGCCAGCAGTCCATCTGCTGGGGGCGGTGGCTACACCTTC
CDR3 protein: CASSPSAGGGGYTF
J gene: TRBJ1-2
clone size: -
V gene: TRBV3-1/TRBV3-2
D gene: -

CDR3 DNA: TGTGCCAGCAGCCCCCGTAGAGGGGGCTCCACCTACAATGAGCAGTTCTTC
CDR3 protein: CASSPRRGGSTYNEQFF
J gene: TRBJ2-1
clone size: -
V gene: TRBV7-2
D gene: TRBD1

CDR3 DNA: TGTGCCAGTAGCGACAGGCCGAACACTGAAGCTTTCTTT
CDR3 protein: CASSDRPNTEAFF
J gene: TRBJ1-1
clone size: -
V gene: TRBV19
D gene: -

CDR3 DNA: TGTGCCAGCAGCGACTGGACAGGCAATCAGCCCCAGCATTTT
CDR3 protein: CASSDWTGNQPQHF
J gene: TRBJ1-5
clone size: -
V gene: TRBV2
D gene: -

CDR3 DNA: TGTGCCAGCAGGGCGGGAGTCCAAGAGACCCAGTACTTC
CDR3 protein: CASRAGVQETQYF
J gene: TRBJ2-5
clone size: -
V gene: TRBV6-5
D gene: TRBD2

CDR3 DNA: TGTGCCAGCGTCCACCGGGGTGGTGGCTACACCTTC
CDR3 protein: CASVHRGGGYTF
J gene: TRBJ1-2
clone size: -
V gene: TRBV6-5
D gene: -

CDR3 DNA: TGTGCCAGCAGAAGGGGGGGCGCGTCCTATAATTCACCCCTCCACTTT
CDR3 protein: CASRRGGASYNSPLHF
J gene: TRBJ1-6
clone size: -
V gene: TRBV25-1
D gene: -

CDR3 DNA: TGTGCCAGCAGCCAAGCCGGGACAGGGGCCCCAAAAGATTCACCCCTCCACTTT
CDR3 protein: CASSQAGTGAPKDSPLHF
J gene: TRBJ1-6
clone size: -
V gene: TRBV4-2
D gene: TRBD1

CDR3 DNA: TGTGCCAGCAGCCGGACAGGGGACCATCAGCCCCAGCATTTT
CDR3 protein: CASSRTGDHQPQHF
J gene: TRBJ1-5
clone size: -
V gene: TRBV3-1/TRBV3-2
D gene: TRBD1